This T cell receptor (beta chain) originates from a study of T cell clones after liver transplantation. The germline CDR1 and CDR2 sequences are LGHNA and YNFKEQ. CDR3 length: 17 amino acids. The ends lost 2 bases at V and 4 bases at J; junction bases unmatched: 12. TCRdb keeps only in-frame clones here, not all; method: immunoSEQ multiplex PCR. The data hold 55,000 to 75,000 clones, with about 91% observed a single time. The chain employs TRBV4-2 and TRBJ1-1; 8 bases line up with TRBD1. The material was CD4+ T cells from blood, obtained nearly 26 months after liver transplant. This receptor was taken from a human patient who received a liver transplant. Some T cells could come from the graft donor. CDR3 region: CASSQRGLQGASTEAFF. The CDR3 DNA reads as TGTGCCAGCAGCCAAAGGGGTCTTCAGGGGGCGAGCACTGAAGCTTTCTTT.